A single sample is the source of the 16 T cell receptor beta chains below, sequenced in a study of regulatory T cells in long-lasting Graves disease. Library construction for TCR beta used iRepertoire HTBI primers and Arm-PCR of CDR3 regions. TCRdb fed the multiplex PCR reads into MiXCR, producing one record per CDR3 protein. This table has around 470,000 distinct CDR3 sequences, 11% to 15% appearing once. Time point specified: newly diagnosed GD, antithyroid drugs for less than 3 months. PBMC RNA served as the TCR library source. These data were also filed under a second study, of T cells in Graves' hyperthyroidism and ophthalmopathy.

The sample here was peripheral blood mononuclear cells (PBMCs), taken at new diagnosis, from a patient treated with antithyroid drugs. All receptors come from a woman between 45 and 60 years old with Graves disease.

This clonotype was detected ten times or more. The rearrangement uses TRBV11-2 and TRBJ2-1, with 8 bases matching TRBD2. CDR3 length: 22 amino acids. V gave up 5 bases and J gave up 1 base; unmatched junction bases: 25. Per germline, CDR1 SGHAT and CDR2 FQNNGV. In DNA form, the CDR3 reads TGTGCCAGCAGCCACCCCGCGGGGGGAGTCAGGGATCAAAGCTGGTCCTACAATGAGCAGTTCTTC. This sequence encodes CASSHPAGGVRDQSWSYNEQFF.

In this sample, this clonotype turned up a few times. CDR3 in DNA: TGTGCCAGCAGTGACCACCTGGAGGGGGCTGGTAGAGCGGGAGTCGCTGGTGAGCAGTTCTTC. This encodes CASSDHLEGAGRAGVAGEQFF. V and J are TRBV25-1 and TRBJ2-1, with a possible D match to TRBD2 (8 bases). The length of the CDR3 is 21 residues. Trimming cost V 3 bases and J 9 bases, with 36 bases left between them. Germline lookup yields CDR1 MGHDK and CDR2 SYGVNS.

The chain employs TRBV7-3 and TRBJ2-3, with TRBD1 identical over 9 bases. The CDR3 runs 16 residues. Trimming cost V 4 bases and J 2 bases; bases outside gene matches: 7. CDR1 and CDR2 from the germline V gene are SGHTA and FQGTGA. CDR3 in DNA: TGTGCCAGCAGCTCTAGACAGGGGGGAGACACAGATACGCAGTATTTT. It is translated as CASSSRQGGDTDTQYF. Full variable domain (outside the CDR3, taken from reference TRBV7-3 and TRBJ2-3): GAGVSQTPSNKVTEKGKYVELRCDPISGHTALYWYRQSLGQGPEFLIYFQGTGAADDSGLPNDRFFAVRPEGSVSTLKIQRTERGDSAVYLCASSSRQGGDTDTQYFGPGTRLTVL.

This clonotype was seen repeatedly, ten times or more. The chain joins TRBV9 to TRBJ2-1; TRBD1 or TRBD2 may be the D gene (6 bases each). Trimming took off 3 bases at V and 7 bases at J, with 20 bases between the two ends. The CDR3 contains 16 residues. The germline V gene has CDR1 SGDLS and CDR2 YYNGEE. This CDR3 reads CASSERGHVGGNEQFF. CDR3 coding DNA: TGTGCCAGCAGCGAGAGGGGACACGTTGGGGGGAATGAGCAGTTCTTC.

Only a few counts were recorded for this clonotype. CDR3 bases: TGCGCCAGCAGCCCGACAGCAGCCAAAAACATTCAGTACTTC. Translated, it gives CASSPTAAKNIQYF. The V gene is TRBV5-1, the J gene TRBJ2-4; tentative D call: TRBD1 (5 bases). The V end was cut by 4 bases, the J end by 0 bases, with 8 bases between. CDR1 and CDR2 (germline): SGHRS, YFSETQ. The CDR3 runs to 14 residues.

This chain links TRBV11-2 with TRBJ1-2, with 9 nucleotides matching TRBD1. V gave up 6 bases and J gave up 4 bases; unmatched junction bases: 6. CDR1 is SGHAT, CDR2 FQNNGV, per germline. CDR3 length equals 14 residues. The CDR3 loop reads CASRGQGSVYGYTF. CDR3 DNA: TGTGCCAGCAGAGGACAGGGGAGCGTCTATGGCTACACCTTC.

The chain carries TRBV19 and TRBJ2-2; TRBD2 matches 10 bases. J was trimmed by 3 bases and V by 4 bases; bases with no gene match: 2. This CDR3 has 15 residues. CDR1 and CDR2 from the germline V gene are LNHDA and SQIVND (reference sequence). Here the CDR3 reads CASSRGLADTGELFF. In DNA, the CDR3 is TGTGCCAGTAGTAGAGGACTAGCGGACACCGGGGAGCTGTTTTTT. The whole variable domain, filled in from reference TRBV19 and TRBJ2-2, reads DGGITQSPKYLFRKEGQNVTLSCEQNLNHDAMYWYRQDPGQGLRLIYYSQIVNDFQKGDIAEGYSVSREKKESFPLTVTSAQKNPTAFYLCASSRGLADTGELFFGEGSRLTVL.

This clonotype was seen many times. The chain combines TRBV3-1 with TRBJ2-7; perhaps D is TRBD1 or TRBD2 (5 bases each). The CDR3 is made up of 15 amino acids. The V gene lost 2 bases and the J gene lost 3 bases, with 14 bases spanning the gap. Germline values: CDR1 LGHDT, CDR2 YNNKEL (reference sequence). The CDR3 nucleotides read TGTGCCAGCAGCCAATGGGACGGCCGATTCTACGAGCAGTACTTC. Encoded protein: CASSQWDGRFYEQYF.

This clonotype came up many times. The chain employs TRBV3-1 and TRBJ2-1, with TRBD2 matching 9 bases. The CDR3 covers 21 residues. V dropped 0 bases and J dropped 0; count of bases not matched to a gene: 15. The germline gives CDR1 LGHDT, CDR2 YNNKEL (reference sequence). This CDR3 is CASSQDWGLAGTFSSYNEQFF. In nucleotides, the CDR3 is TGTGCCAGCAGCCAAGATTGGGGGCTAGCGGGGACCTTCAGCTCCTACAATGAGCAGTTCTTC.

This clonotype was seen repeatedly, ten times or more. In DNA, the CDR3 is TGCAGCGTTGAACCCGACAGGGGAGGCACTAGCGGGTCTTGGGAGACCCAGTACTTC. Its protein is CSVEPDRGGTSGSWETQYF. The rearrangement links TRBV29-1 to TRBJ2-5, with D perhaps TRBD2 (9 bases). The CDR3 length is 19 residues. The V gene's germline CDR1 is SQVTM and CDR2 ANQGSEA. V was cut by 2 bases and J by 5 bases, with 30 bases left in between.

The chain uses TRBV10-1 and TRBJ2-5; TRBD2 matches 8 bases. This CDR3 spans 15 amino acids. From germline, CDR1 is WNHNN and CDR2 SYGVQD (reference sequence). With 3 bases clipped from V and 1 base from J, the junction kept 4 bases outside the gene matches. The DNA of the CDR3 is TGCGCCAGCAGTGATTTTACTAGCGGCCAAGAGACCCAGTACTTC. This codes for CASSDFTSGQETQYF.

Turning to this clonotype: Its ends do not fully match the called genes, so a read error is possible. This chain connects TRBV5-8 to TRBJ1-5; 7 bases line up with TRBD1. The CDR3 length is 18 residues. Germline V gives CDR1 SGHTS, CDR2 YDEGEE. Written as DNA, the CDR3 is TGTGCCAGCATCTCCCGAAAAGGGGGCGACTATAGCAATCAGCCCCAGCACTTT. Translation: CASISRKGGDYSNQPQHF.

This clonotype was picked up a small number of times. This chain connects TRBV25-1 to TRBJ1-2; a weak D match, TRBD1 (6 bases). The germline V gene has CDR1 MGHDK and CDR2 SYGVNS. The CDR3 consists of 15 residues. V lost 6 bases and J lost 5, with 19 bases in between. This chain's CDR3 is CASSALGARLYGYTF. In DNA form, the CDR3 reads TGTGCCAGCAGCGCCTTGGGGGCTCGGCTATATGGCTACACCTTC.

The CDR3: CASSPRAGQGNTGELFF. The CDR3 bases are TGTGCCAGCTCACCACGGGCCGGACAGGGTAACACCGGGGAGCTGTTTTTT. The V and J genes are TRBV18 and TRBJ2-2, with TRBD1 matching 8 bases. The J segment lost 2 bases and the V segment lost 1 base, leaving 6 bases of the junction unmatched. Germline CDR1 reads KGHSH; CDR2 reads LQKENI. The CDR3 has 17 amino acids.

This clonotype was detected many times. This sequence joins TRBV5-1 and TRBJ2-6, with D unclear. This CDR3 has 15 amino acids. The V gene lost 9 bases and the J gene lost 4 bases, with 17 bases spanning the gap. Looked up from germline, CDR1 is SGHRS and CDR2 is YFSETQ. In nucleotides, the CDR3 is TGCGCCACCCTCTACCTCCTGGCCGGGGCCAACGTCCTGACTTTC. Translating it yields CATLYLLAGANVLTF. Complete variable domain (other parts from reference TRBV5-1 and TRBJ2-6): KAGVTQTPRYLIKTRGQQVTLSCSPISGHRSVSWYQQTPGQGLQFLFEYFSETQRNKGNFPGRFSGRQFSNSRSEMNVSTLELGDSALYLCATLYLLAGANVLTFGAGSRLTVL.

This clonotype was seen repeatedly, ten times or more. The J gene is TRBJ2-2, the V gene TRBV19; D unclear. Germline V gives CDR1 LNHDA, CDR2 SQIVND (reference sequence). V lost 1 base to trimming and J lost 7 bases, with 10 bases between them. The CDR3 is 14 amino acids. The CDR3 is CASSIVRSDGELFF. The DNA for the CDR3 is TGTGCCAGTAGTATAGTGCGGTCTGACGGGGAGCTGTTTTTT. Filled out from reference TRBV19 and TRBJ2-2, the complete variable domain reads DGGITQSPKYLFRKEGQNVTLSCEQNLNHDAMYWYRQDPGQGLRLIYYSQIVNDFQKGDIAEGYSVSREKKESFPLTVTSAQKNPTAFYLCASSIVRSDGELFFGEGSRLTVL.